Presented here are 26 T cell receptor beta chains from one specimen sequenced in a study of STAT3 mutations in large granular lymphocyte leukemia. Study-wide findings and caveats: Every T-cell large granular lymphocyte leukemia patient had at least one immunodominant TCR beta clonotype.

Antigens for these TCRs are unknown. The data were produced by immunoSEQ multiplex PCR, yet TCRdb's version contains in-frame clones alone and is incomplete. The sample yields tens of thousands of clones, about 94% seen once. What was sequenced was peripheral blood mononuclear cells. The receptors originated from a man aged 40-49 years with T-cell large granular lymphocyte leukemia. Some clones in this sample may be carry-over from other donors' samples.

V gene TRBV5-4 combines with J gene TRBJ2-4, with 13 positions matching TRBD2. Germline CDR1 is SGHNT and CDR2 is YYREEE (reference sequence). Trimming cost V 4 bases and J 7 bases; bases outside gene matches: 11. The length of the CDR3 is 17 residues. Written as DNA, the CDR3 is TGTGCCAGCAGCGCGGGACTAGCGGGATCGGGTCGGAACATTCAGTACTTC. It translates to CASSAGLAGSGRNIQYF.

As DNA, the CDR3 is TGCAGTGCTCTTCTTCGGGACAGGGCTTTCTTT. Amino acid sequence: CSALLRDRAFF. The V call is TRBV20-1, the J call TRBJ1-1; the match to TRBD1 covers 8 bases. The CDR3 has 11 residues. The V gene end was trimmed by 5 bases and the J gene end by 11 bases; junction bases not matched to a gene: 7. Germline V gene lookup returns CDR1 DFQATT and CDR2 SNEGSKA (reference sequence).

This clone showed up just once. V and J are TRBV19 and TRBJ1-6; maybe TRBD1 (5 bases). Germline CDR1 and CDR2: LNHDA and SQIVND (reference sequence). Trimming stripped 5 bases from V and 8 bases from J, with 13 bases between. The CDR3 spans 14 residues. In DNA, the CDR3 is TGTGCCAGTAGTCTTCGGCTGGGGGATTCACCCCTCCACTTT. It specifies CASSLRLGDSPLHF.

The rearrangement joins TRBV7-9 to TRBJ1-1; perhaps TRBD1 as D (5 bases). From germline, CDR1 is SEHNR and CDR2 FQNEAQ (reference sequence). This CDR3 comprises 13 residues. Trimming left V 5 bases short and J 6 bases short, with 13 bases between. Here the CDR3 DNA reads TGTGCCAGCAGCCCCCGGGGGGGGGCTGAAGCTTTCTTT. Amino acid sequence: CASSPRGGAEAFF.

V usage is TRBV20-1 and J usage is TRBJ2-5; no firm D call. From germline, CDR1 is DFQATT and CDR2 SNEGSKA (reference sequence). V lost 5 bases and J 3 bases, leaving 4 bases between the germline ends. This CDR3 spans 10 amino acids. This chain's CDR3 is CSAVKETQYF. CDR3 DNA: TGCAGTGCTGTTAAAGAGACCCAGTACTTC.

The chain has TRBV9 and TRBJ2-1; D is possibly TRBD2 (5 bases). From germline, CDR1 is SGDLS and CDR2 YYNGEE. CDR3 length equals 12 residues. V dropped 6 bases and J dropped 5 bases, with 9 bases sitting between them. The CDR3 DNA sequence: TGTGCCAGCACGGGGAGAGACAATGAGCAGTTCTTC. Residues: CASTGRDNEQFF.

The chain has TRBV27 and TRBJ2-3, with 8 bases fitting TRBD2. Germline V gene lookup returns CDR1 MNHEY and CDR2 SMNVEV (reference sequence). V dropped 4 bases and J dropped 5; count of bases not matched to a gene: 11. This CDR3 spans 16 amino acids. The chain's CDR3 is CASSSSGRGGGDTQYF. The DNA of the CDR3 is TGTGCCAGCAGTTCCTCCGGACGGGGGGGAGGAGATACGCAGTATTTT.

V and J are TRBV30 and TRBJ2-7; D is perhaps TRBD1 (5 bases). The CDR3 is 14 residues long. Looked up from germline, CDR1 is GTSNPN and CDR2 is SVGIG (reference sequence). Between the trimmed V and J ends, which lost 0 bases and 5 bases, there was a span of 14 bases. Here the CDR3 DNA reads TGTGCCTGGAGTGTACCCAGACAGCCCAACGAGCAGTACTTC. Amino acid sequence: CAWSVPRQPNEQYF. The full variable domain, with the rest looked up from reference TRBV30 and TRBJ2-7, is SQTIHQWPATLVQPVGSPLSLECTVEGTSNPNLYWYRQAAGRGLQLLFYSVGIGQISSEVPQNLSASRPQDRQFILSSKKLLLSDSGFYLCAWSVPRQPNEQYFGPGTRLTVT.

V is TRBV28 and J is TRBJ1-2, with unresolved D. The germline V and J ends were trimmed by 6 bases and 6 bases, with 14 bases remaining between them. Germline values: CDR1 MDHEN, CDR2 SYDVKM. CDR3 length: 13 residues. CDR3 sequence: CASSVPKRHGYTF. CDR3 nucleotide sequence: TGTGCCAGCAGCGTCCCAAAACGGCATGGCTACACCTTC.

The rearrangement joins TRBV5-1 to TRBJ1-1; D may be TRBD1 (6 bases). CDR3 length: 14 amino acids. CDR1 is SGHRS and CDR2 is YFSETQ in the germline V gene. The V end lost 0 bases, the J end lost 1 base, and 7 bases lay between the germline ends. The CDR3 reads CASSLEGENTEAFF. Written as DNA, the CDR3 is TGCGCCAGCAGCTTGGAGGGGGAGAACACTGAAGCTTTCTTT.

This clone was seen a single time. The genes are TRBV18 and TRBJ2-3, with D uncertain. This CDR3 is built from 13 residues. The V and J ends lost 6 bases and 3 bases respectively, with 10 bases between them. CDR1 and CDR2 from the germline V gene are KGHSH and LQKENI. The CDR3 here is CASSGRVTDTQYF. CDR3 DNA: TGTGCCAGCTCGGGCCGGGTAACAGATACGCAGTATTTT.

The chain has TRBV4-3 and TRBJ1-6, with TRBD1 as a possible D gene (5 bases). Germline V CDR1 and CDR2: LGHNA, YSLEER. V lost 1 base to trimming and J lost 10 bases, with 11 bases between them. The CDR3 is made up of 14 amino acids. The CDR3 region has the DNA TGCGCCAGCAGCCAAGGTCTCCGGGACTCACCCCTCCACTTT. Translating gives CASSQGLRDSPLHF.

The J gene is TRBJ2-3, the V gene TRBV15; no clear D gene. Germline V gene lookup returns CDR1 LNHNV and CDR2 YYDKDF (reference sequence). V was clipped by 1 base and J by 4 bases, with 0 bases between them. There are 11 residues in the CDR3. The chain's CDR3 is CATSRADTQYF. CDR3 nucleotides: TGTGCCACCAGCAGAGCAGATACGCAGTATTTT.

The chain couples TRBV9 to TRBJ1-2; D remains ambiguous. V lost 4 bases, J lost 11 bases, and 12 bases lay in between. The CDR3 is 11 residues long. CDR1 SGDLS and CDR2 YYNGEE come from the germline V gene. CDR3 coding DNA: TGTGCCAGCAGCTCTTGGGGAGGGTACACCTTC. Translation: CASSSWGGYTF.

CDR3 sequence reads: CASSPEGLRASEQYF. CDR3 DNA sequence: TGCGCCAGCAGCCCCGAAGGACTACGGGCGTCCGAGCAGTACTTC. J is TRBJ2-7 and V is TRBV5-1, with D maybe TRBD2 (6 bases). The CDR3 extends over 15 amino acids. Trimming removed 4 bases from V and 6 bases from J, with 20 bases in between. Germline V gives CDR1 SGHRS, CDR2 YFSETQ.

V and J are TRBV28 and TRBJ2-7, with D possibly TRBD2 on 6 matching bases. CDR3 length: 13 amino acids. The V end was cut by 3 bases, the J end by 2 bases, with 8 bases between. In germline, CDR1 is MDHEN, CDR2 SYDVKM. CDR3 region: CASSFSGAYEQYF. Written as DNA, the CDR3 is TGTGCCAGCAGTTTCTCGGGGGCCTACGAGCAGTACTTC.

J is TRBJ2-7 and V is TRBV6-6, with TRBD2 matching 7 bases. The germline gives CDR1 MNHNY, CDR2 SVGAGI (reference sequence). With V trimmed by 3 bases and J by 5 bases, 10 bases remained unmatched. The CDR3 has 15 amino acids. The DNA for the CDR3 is TGTGCCAGCAGTTATAAGCCGGGGGGTCCAGACGAGCAGTACTTC. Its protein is CASSYKPGGPDEQYF.

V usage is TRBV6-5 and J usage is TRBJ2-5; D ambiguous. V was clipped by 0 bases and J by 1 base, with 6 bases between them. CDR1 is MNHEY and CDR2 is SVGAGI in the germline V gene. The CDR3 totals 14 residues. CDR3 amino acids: CASSYSWAQETQYF. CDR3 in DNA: TGTGCCAGCAGTTACTCTTGGGCCCAAGAGACCCAGTACTTC.

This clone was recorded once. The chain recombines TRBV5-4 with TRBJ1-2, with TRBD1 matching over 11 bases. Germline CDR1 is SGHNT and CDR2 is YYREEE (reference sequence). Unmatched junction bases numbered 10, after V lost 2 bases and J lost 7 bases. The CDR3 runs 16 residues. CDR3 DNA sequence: TGTGCCAGCAGCTTTGCCGGGGGACAGGGGGACGGTGGCTACACCTTC. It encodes CASSFAGGQGDGGYTF. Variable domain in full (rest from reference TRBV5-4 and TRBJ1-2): ETGVTQSPTHLIKTRGQQVTLRCSSQSGHNTVSWYQQALGQGPQFIFQYYREEENGRGNFPPRFSGLQFPNYSSELNVNALELDDSALYLCASSFAGGQGDGGYTFGSGTRLTVV.

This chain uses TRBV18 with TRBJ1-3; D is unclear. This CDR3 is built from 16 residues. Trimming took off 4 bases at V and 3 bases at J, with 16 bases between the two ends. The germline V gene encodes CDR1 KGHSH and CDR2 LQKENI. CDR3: CASSREGRTGGNTIYF. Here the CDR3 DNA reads TGTGCCAGCTCACGGGAGGGCCGGACCGGTGGAAACACCATATATTTT.

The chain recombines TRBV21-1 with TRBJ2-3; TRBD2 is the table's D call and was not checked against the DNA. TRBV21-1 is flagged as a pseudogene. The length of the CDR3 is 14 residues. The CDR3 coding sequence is TGTGCCAGCAGCAAAGAGGAGGGCACAGATACGCAGTATTTT. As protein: CASSKEEGTDTQYF.

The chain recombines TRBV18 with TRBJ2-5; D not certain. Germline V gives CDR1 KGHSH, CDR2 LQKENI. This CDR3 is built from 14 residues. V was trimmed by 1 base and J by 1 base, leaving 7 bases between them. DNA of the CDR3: TGTGCCAGCTCACCACGGTCAGCCCAAGAGACCCAGTACTTC. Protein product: CASSPRSAQETQYF.

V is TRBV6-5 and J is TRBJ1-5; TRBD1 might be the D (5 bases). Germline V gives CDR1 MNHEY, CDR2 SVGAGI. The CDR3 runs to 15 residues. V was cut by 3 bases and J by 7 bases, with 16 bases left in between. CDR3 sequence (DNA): TGTGCCAGCAGTTATTCCTTTGGTCGGGGGCAGCCCCAGCATTTT. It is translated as CASSYSFGRGQPQHF.

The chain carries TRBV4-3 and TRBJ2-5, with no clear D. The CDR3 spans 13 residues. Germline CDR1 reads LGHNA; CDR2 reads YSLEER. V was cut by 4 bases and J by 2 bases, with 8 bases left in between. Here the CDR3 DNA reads TGCGCCAGCAGCCCAGGACCTCAAGAGACCCAGTACTTC. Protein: CASSPGPQETQYF.

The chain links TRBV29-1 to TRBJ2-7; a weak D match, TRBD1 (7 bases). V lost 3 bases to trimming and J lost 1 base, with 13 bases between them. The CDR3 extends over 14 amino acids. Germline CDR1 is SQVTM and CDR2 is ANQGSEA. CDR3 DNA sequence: TGCAGCGTTGAGGAGGCAGGGGGGTCCTACGAGCAGTACTTC. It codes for CSVEEAGGSYEQYF.

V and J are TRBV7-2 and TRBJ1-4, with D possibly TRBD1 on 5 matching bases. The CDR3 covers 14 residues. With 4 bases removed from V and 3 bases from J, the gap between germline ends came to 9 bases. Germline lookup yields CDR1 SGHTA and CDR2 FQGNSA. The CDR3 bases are TGTGCCAGCAGCTGGGGAGGGGCTAATGAAAAACTGTTTTTT. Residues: CASSWGGANEKLFF.